The 16 T cell receptor beta chains listed next were all sequenced from one sample in a study of cytomegalovirus exposure and HLA in healthy donors. The PCR ran on 60 Vbeta and 13 Jbeta primers. Sequenced by immunoSEQ multiplex PCR; TCRdb stores in-frame clones only, minus some. The sample includes 250,000 to 350,000 clones, roughly 89% of them seen just once. Sequenced material: PBMCs. These receptors were obtained from a man aged 40-49 years in good health and CMV-seropositive.

The chain employs TRBV15 and TRBJ2-1; no clear D. CDR1 and CDR2 from the germline V gene are LNHNV and YYDKDF (reference sequence). The V end was cut by 0 bases, the J end by 3 bases, with 12 bases between. The CDR3 sequence is 16 residues long. The DNA of the CDR3 is TGTGCCACCAGCAGAGACTACCCACCTGACTACAATGAGCAGTTCTTC. Residues: CATSRDYPPDYNEQFF.

J is TRBJ1-2 and V is TRBV4-2, with a tentative D call TRBD1 (6 bases). V gave up 0 bases and J gave up 6 bases, with 14 bases separating them. The CDR3 is 15 amino acids. Germline lookup yields CDR1 LGHNA and CDR2 YNFKEQ. CDR3 nucleotides: TGTGCCAGCAGCCAAGAGGGCAGGGGCACGAATGGCTACACCTTC. This sequence encodes CASSQEGRGTNGYTF.

J is TRBJ1-1 and V is TRBV6-6; TRBD1 is a possible D gene (5 bases). The germline V gene encodes CDR1 MNHNY and CDR2 SVGAGI (reference sequence). The CDR3 loop spans 13 amino acids. V lost 8 bases to trimming and J lost 6 bases, with 16 bases between them. Here the CDR3 reads CASGGGEDPEAFF. CDR3 coding DNA: TGTGCCAGCGGGGGAGGGGAGGACCCTGAAGCTTTCTTT.

The chain joins TRBV11-3 to TRBJ2-5; TRBD2 might be the D (5 bases). Trimming removed 4 bases at V and 11 bases at J, with 26 bases between. Germline V gene data show CDR1 as SGHNT and CDR2 as YENEEA. This CDR3 spans 16 amino acids. Here the CDR3 reads CASSSGPSSAQGSQYF. Written as DNA, the CDR3 is TGTGCCAGCAGCTCCGGACCATCCTCGGCGCAAGGGAGTCAGTACTTC.

The gene calls are TRBV30 and TRBJ2-1; a weak D match, TRBD2 (6 bases). The V gene lost 3 bases and the J gene lost 6 bases, with 27 bases spanning the gap. The CDR3 sequence is 18 residues long. Germline CDR1 and CDR2: GTSNPN and SVGIG (reference sequence). CDR3 residues: CAWRDRRASTGVTNEQFF. In DNA form, the CDR3 reads TGTGCCTGGAGGGACCGGAGGGCCTCAACAGGAGTAACCAATGAGCAGTTCTTC.

The chain joins TRBV6-6 to TRBJ1-5; no clear D gene. CDR1 and CDR2 from the germline V gene are MNHNY and SVGAGI (reference sequence). The CDR3 extends over 14 amino acids. V was trimmed by 6 bases and J by 7 bases, leaving 16 bases between them. The CDR3 sequence is CASRPDIPTQPQHF. Written as DNA, the CDR3 is TGTGCCAGCAGACCCGACATCCCTACCCAGCCCCAGCATTTT.

The chain links TRBV5-4 to TRBJ1-2, with D uncertain. Between the trimmed V and J ends, which lost 4 bases and 2 bases, there was a span of 12 bases. CDR3 length equals 14 residues. CDR1 is SGHNT, CDR2 YYREEE, per germline (reference sequence). The CDR3 is CASSPGGSNYGYTF. Here the CDR3 DNA reads TGTGCCAGCAGCCCCGGAGGGAGCAACTATGGCTACACCTTC. Looking up the rest from reference TRBV5-4 and TRBJ1-2 gives the full variable domain: ETGVTQSPTHLIKTRGQQVTLRCSSQSGHNTVSWYQQALGQGPQFIFQYYREEENGRGNFPPRFSGLQFPNYSSELNVNALELDDSALYLCASSPGGSNYGYTFGSGTRLTVV.

The chain joins TRBV6-5 to TRBJ2-7; 7 bases match TRBD1. The CDR3 is made up of 15 amino acids. Germline CDR1 MNHEY, CDR2 SVGAGI. V shed 0 bases and J 3 bases; nucleotides not matched to a gene: 5. The CDR3 nucleotides are TGTGCCAGCAGTTACTCTGGACAGGCGGTCTACGAGCAGTACTTC. The encoded protein is CASSYSGQAVYEQYF.

The CDR3 sequence is CASRSGTSGTWRDSYNEQFF. CDR3 sequence (DNA): TGTGCCAGCAGATCCGGGACTAGCGGTACCTGGAGGGACTCCTACAATGAGCAGTTCTTC. The rearrangement links TRBV2 to TRBJ2-1; 11 bases map to TRBD2. CDR1 SNHLY and CDR2 FYNNEI come from the germline V gene. Germline trimming cut 6 bases from V and 0 bases from J; bases unmatched to any gene: 16. CDR3 length equals 20 residues.

This clone has just a few counts. The rearrangement joins TRBV6-6 to TRBJ1-5; 9 nucleotides line up with TRBD1. The trim removed 2 bases at V and 7 bases at J, leaving 3 bases unmatched. This CDR3 contains 14 residues. The V gene's germline CDR1 is MNHNY and CDR2 SVGAGI (reference sequence). The CDR3 loop reads CASSYGQGSQPQHF. The CDR3 nucleotides read TGTGCCAGCAGTTACGGACAGGGGTCACAGCCCCAGCATTTT.

The chain couples TRBV30 to TRBJ2-3; 9 bases fit TRBD2. The CDR3 has 17 amino acids. The V gene's germline CDR1 is GTSNPN and CDR2 SVGIG (reference sequence). V was pared by 0 bases and J by 3 bases, with 10 bases of the junction left unmatched. CDR3 protein: CAWSVARSGRQTDTQYF. In DNA, the CDR3 is TGTGCCTGGAGTGTTGCCCGGAGCGGGAGGCAGACAGATACGCAGTATTTT.

This chain connects TRBV11-2 to TRBJ2-7, with 10 bases aligning to TRBD1. The CDR3 is 16 amino acids. The germline V gene encodes CDR1 SGHAT and CDR2 FQNNGV. The J segment lost 1 base and the V segment lost 0 bases, leaving 3 bases of the junction unmatched. Here the CDR3 DNA reads TGTGCCAGCAGCTTAGAGCGACAGGGGGCTTCCTACGAGCAGTACTTC. Translation gives CASSLERQGASYEQYF.

The chain combines TRBV5-8 with TRBJ2-1; D not resolved. The germline V gene has CDR1 SGHTS and CDR2 YDEGEE. The ends were cut back, 2 bases at V and 12 bases at J, with 15 bases in the middle. The CDR3 sequence is 13 residues long. This chain's CDR3 is CASSLSGLAGQFF. CDR3 in DNA: TGTGCCAGCAGCTTATCAGGTCTGGCAGGGCAGTTCTTC.

This clone has just one count. V gene TRBV5-8 combines with J gene TRBJ2-7; the D gene is possibly TRBD2 (6 bases). CDR1 and CDR2 from the germline V gene are SGHTS and YDEGEE. The CDR3 is made up of 16 amino acids. V was clipped by 0 bases and J by 0 bases, with 13 bases between them. The CDR3 region has the DNA TGTGCCAGCAGCTTGGCGTGGGACGGGAGCTCCTACGAGCAGTACTTC. This codes for CASSLAWDGSSYEQYF.

This chain links TRBV5-4 with TRBJ2-1; 8 bases fit TRBD2. Germline CDR1 SGHNT, CDR2 YYREEE (reference sequence). The junction had 15 bases not matched to a gene; V was cut back by 6 bases and J by 1 base. CDR3 length: 18 residues. CDR3 DNA sequence: TGTGCCAGCATGAGCCGGTCTATCCGGGAGGGGTCCTACAATGAGCAGTTCTTC. Its protein is CASMSRSIREGSYNEQFF.

The chain employs TRBV2 and TRBJ2-7, with D hard to call. Germline CDR1 reads SNHLY; CDR2 reads FYNNEI. The CDR3 is made up of 13 amino acids. Trimming took 6 bases from V and 3 from J, leaving 12 bases between them. Here the CDR3 DNA reads TGTGCCAGCAGGCGGAGCTACCTCTACGAGCAGTACTTC. It yields the protein CASRRSYLYEQYF. The full variable domain, with the rest looked up from reference TRBV2 and TRBJ2-7, is EPEVTQTPSHQVTQMGQEVILRCVPISNHLYFYWYRQILGQKVEFLVSFYNNEISEKSEIFDDQFSVERPDGSNFTLKIRSTKLEDSAMYFCASRRSYLYEQYFGPGTRLTVT.